This T cell receptor beta chain was identified during a study of blood T cell repertoires in COVID-19. Per the study methods: Reference gene primer amplification gave estimated nucleated cell counts. Sequencing used immunoSEQ multiplex PCR; TCRdb keeps in-frame clones, though not all of them. Clone size and V and J calls were adopted from that table, with D and trimming inferred from the DNA. The sample shows 110,000 to 150,000 clones, roughly 80% of them seen only once. This CDR3 is built from 13 residues. Looked up from germline, CDR1 is MNHEY and CDR2 is SMNVEV (reference sequence). V lost 6 bases and J lost 15; bases outside the gene matches: 13.

The sequence came from a man aged 45 to 65 with active or convalescent COVID-19. The chain combines TRBV27 with TRBJ2-1; 8 bases align to TRBD2. Sequenced input: peripheral blood. The CDR3 protein is CASRVHSGNPPFF. The CDR3 region has the DNA TGTGCCAGCAGGGTACATAGCGGGAACCCACCGTTCTTC.